This T cell receptor beta chain derives from a study of identical twins. General study points: Twin pairs' shared out-of-frame alpha sequences were enriched in low generation probability. With beta out-of-frame sequences, excess sharing by twins was weaker.

Template switching added a universal primer binding site, and final cDNA carried unique molecular identifiers. TCRdb reanalysed the 5' RACE reads using MiXCR and keeps one entry per CDR3 protein. The sample holds fewer than 350,000 distinct CDR3 sequences, more than 6.5% seen once. The germline V and J ends were trimmed by 8 bases and 7 bases, with 17 bases remaining between them. The CDR3 is made up of 14 amino acids. This clonotype was counted ten times or more. The target antigen is unknown. These records were also assigned to another study, of yellow fever vaccine responses in identical twins.

The TCR comes from a woman aged 18-29 years in good health. The sample taken for sequencing was memory (CD45RO+) T cells sorted from blood. The chain uses TRBV12-3 or TRBV12-4 and TRBJ2-2; possible D gene TRBD2, 7 bases. The CDR3 loop is CASRKGGSGGELFF. CDR3 in DNA: TGTGCCAGCCGCAAGGGGGGGAGCGGCGGGGAGCTGTTTTTT.